This T cell receptor beta chain was observed in a study of T cells in Graves' hyperthyroidism and ophthalmopathy. Overall study: The initial diagnosis was the point when peripheral blood was collected, ahead of any treatment.

The investigators amplified TCR beta CDR3 regions from RNA transcripts. HTBI primers were used for first-round RT-PCR of the TCR CDR3. MiXCR was run by TCRdb on the multiplex PCR reads, yielding one entry per CDR3 protein. The sample carries about 500,000 distinct CDR3 sequences, 17% recorded once. This clonotype was seen a few times. With duration under 3 months, ophthalmopathy was active: Clinical Activity Score at least 3, NOSPECS at least 4. Trimming shortened V by 0 bases and J by 4 bases, and 16 bases separated the two germline ends. The germline CDR1 and CDR2 sequences are MNHEY and SVGEGT. The CDR3 runs 16 residues.

J is TRBJ2-7 and V is TRBV6-2 or TRBV6-3, with D perhaps TRBD2 (5 bases). The source is a woman younger than 30 with Graves' ophthalmopathy. Sequencing used blood. Here the CDR3 reads CASSYSRQRQAYEQYF. The CDR3 bases are TGTGCCAGCAGTTACTCTAGGCAGCGGCAAGCTTACGAGCAGTACTTC.